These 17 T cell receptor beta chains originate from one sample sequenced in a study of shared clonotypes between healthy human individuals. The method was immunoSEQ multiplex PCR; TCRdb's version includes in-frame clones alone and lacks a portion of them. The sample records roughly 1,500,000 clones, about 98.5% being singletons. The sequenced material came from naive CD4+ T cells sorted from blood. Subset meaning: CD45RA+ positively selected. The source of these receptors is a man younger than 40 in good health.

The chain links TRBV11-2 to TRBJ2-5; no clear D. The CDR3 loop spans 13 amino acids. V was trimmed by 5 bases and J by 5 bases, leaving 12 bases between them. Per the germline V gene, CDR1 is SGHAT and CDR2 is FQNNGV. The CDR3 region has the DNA TGTGCCAGCAGCCAGACGACAAGGGAGACCCAGTACTTC. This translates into CASSQTTRETQYF. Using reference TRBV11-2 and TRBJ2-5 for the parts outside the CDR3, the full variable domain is EAGVAQSPRYKIIEKRQSVAFWCNPISGHATLYWYQQILGQGPKLLIQFQNNGVVDDSQLPKDRFSAERLKGVDSTLKIQPAKLEDSAVYLCASSQTTRETQYFGPGTRLLVL.

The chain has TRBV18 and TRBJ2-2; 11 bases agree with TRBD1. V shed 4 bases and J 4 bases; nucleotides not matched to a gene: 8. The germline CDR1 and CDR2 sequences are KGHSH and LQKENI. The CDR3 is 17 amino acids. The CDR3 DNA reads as TGTGCCAGCTCACGCGGGACAGGGGGTATAAGCACCGGGGAGCTGTTTTTT. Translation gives CASSRGTGGISTGELFF.

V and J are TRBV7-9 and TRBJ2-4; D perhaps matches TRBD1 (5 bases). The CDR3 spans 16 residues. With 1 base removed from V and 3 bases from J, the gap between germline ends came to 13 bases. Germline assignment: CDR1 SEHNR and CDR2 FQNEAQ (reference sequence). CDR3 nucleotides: TGTGCCAGCAGCTTAGTTTCCGGACACGGCAAAAACATTCAGTACTTC. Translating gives CASSLVSGHGKNIQYF. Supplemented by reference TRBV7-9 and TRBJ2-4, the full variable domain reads DTGVSQNPRHKITKRGQNVTFRCDPISEHNRLYWYRQTLGQGPEFLTYFQNEAQLEKSRLLSDRFSAERPKGSFSTLEIQRTEQGDSAMYLCASSLVSGHGKNIQYFGAGTRLSVL.

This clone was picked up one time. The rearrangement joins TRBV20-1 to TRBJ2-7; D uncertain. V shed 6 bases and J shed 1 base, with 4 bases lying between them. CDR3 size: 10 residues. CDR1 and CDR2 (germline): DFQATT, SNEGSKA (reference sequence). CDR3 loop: CSAGSYEQYF. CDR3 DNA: TGCAGTGCGGGGTCCTACGAGCAGTACTTC.

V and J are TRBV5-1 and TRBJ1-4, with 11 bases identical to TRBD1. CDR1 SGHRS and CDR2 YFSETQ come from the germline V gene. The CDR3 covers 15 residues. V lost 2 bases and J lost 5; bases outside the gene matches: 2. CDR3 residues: CASSFGTGGNEKLFF. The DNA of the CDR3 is TGCGCCAGCAGCTTCGGGACAGGGGGGAATGAAAAACTGTTTTTT. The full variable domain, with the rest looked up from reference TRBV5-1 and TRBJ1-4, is KAGVTQTPRYLIKTRGQQVTLSCSPISGHRSVSWYQQTPGQGLQFLFEYFSETQRNKGNFPGRFSGRQFSNSRSEMNVSTLELGDSALYLCASSFGTGGNEKLFFGSGTQLSVL.

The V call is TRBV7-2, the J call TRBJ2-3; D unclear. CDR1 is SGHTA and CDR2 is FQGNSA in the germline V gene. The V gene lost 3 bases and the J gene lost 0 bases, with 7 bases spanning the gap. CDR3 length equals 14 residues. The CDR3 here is CASSLGQSTDTQYF. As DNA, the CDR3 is TGTGCCAGCAGCTTGGGCCAGAGCACAGATACGCAGTATTTT.

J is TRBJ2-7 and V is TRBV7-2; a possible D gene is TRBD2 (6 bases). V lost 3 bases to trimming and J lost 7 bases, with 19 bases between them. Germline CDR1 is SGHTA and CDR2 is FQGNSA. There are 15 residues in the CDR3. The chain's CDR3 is CASSFQAGKSWEQYF. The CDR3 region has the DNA TGTGCCAGCAGCTTTCAAGCGGGCAAGTCGTGGGAGCAGTACTTC.

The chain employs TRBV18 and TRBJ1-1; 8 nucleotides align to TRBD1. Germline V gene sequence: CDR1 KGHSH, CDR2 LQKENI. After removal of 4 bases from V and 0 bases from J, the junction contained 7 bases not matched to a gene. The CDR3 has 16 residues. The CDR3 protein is CASSLETGAMNTEAFF. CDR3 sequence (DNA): TGTGCCAGCTCACTAGAGACAGGGGCTATGAACACTGAAGCTTTCTTT.

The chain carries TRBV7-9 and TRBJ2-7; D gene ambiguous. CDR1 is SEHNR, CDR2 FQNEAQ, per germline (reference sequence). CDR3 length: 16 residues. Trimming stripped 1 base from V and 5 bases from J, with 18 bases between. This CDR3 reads CASSLGSSQVDNEQYF. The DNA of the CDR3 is TGTGCCAGCAGCTTAGGTTCGTCTCAGGTCGACAACGAGCAGTACTTC.

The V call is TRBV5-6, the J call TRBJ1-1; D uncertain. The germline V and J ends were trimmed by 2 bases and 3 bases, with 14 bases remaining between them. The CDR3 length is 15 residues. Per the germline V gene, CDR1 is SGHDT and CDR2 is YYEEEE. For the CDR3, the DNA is TGTGCCAGCAGCTTAGGATTGGCAGATTACACTGAAGCTTTCTTT. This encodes CASSLGLADYTEAFF. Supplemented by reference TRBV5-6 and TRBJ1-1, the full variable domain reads DAGVTQSPTHLIKTRGQQVTLRCSPKSGHDTVSWYQQALGQGPQFIFQYYEEEERQRGNFPDRFSGHQFPNYSSELNVNALLLGDSALYLCASSLGLADYTEAFFGQGTRLTVV.

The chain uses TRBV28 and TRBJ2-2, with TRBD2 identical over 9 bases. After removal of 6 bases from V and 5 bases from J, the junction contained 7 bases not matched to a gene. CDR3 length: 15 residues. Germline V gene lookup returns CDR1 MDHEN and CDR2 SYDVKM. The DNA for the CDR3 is TGTGCCAGCAGGAAAGGCGGGAGGGGTACCGGGGAGCTGTTTTTT. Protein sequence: CASRKGGRGTGELFF.

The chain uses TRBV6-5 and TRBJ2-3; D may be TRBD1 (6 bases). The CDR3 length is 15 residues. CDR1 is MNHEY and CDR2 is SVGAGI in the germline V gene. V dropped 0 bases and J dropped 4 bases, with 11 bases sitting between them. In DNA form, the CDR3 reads TGTGCCAGCAGTTACTCAGGCAGGGGTTCAGATACGCAGTATTTT. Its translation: CASSYSGRGSDTQYF.

DNA for the CDR3: TGTGCCAGCAGCCAAAAATCCTACCTCTACGAGCAGTACTTC. This codes for CASSQKSYLYEQYF. This chain joins TRBV21-1 and TRBJ2-7; TRBD2, the table's D call, lacks a check against the DNA. TRBV21-1 is a recognized pseudogene. The CDR3 runs to 14 residues.

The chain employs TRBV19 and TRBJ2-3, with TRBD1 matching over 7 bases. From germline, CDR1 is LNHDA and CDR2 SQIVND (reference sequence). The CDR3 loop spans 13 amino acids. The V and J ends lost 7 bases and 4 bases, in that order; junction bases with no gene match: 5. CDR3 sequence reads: CASTRTGSDTQYF. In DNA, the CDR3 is TGTGCCAGTACCAGGACAGGTTCAGATACGCAGTATTTT.

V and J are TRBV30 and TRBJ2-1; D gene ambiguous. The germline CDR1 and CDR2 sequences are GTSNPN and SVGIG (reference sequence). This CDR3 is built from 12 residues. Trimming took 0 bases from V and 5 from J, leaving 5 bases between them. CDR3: CAWSVINNEQFF. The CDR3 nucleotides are TGTGCCTGGAGTGTAATAAACAATGAGCAGTTCTTC.

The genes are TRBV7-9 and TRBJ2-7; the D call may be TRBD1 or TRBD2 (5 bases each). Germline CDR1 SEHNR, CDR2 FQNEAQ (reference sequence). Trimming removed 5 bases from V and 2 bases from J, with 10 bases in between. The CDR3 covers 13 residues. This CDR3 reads CASSRDGTYEQYF. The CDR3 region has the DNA TGTGCCAGCAGCCGGGACGGAACCTACGAGCAGTACTTC.

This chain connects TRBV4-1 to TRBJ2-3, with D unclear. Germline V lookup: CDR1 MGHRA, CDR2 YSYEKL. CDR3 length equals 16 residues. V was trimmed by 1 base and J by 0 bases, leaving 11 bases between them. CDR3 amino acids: CASSQGSGPSTDTQYF. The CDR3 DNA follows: TGCGCCAGCAGCCAAGGGTCAGGCCCTAGCACAGATACGCAGTATTTT.